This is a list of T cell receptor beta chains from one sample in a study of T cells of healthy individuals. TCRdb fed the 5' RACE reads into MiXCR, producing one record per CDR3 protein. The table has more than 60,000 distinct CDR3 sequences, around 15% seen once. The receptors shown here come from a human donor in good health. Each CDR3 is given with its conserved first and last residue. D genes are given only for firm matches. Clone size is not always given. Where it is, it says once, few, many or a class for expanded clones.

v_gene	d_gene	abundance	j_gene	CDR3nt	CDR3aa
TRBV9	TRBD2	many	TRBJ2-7	TGTGCCAGCAGCGTAGATGTGGGACTAGCGTTTCGATTTGACGAGCAGTACTTC	CASSVDVGLAFRFDEQYF
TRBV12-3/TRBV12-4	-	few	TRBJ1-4	TGTGCCAGCAGTTTTAGGATCGGACCAGGTGGGGAAAAACTGTTTTTT	CASSFRIGPGGEKLFF
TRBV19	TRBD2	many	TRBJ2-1	TGTGCCAGTAGTACCCCCGGGGGGAGCTACAATGAGCAGTTCTTC	CASSTPGGSYNEQFF
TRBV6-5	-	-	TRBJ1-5	TGTGCCAGCAGTTACGATAGCAATCAGCCCCAGCATTTT	CASSYDSNQPQHF
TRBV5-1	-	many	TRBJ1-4	TGCGCCAGCAGCTTGGGATATGGGGGGCGCTCCGGAAAACTGTTTTTT	CASSLGYGGRSGKLFF
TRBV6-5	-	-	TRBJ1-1	TGTGCCAGCAGTTACTTGAAGGGCGAGGGTGAAGCTTTCTTT	CASSYLKGEGEAFF
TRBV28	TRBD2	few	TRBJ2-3	TGTGCCAGCAGAACGTCAACGCGGGGGGTTACGCAGTATTTT	CASRTSTRGVTQYF
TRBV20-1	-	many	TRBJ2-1	TGCAGTGCTAGACCAGGACAGGGAGGGAATGAGCAGTTCTTC	CSARPGQGGNEQFF
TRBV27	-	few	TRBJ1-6	TGTGCCAGCAGTCCCGGGGGAGCAAATTCACCCCTCCACTTT	CASSPGGANSPLHF
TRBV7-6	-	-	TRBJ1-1	TGTGCCAGCAGCTTAGGTGCGGGGGCGGTAACTGAAGCTTTCTTT	CASSLGAGAVTEAFF
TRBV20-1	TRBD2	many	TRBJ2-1	TGCAGTGCTCTTGGTCCGGGACTAGCTTATGAGCAGTTCTTC	CSALGPGLAYEQFF
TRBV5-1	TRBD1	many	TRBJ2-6	TGCGCCAGCAGCTCCTGGACAGGGTCAAGCTCTGGGGCCAACGTCCTGACTTTC	CASSSWTGSSSGANVLTF
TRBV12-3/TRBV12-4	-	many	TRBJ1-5	TGTGCCAGCACCCCCGAACATAGCAATCAGCCCCAGCATTTT	CASTPEHSNQPQHF
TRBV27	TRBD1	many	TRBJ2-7	TGTGCCAGCCATAGAGGGGACAGGAGCTCCTACGAGCAGTACTTC	CASHRGDRSSYEQYF
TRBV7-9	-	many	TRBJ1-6	TGTGCCAGCAGCTACGGGACTGCTGATTCACCCCTCCACTTT	CASSYGTADSPLHF
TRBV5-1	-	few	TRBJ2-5	TGCGCCAGCAGGCCGGGGAGGGAGACCCAGTACTTC	CASRPGRETQYF
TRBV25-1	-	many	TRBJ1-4	TGTGCCAGCAGTGCAAAGACAGGCGGCGGCTGGGAAAAACTGTTTTTT	CASSAKTGGGWEKLFF
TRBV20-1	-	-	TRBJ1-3	TGCAGTGCTTATCCGGACGGTCCCTCTGGAAACACCATATATTTT	CSAYPDGPSGNTIYF
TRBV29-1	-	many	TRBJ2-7	TGCAGCGTTGAAGAAACCTACGAGCAGTACTTC	CSVEETYEQYF
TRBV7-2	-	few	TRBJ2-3	TGTGCCAGCAGCTCCTACACAGATACGCAGTATTTT	CASSSYTDTQYF
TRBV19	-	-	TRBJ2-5	TGTGCCAGTAAGGCAGGGAGGGAGACCCAGTACTTC	CASKAGRETQYF
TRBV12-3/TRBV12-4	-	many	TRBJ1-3	TGTGCCAGCAAATGGGAGGGGAGAAACACCATATATTTT	CASKWEGRNTIYF
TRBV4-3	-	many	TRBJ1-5	TGCGCCAGCAGCCAAGATCCGCAGGGCAATCAGCCCCAGCATTTT	CASSQDPQGNQPQHF
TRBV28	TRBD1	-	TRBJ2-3	TGTGCCAGCAACGTAGGGACAGGGGGTGGCACAGATACGCAGTATTTT	CASNVGTGGGTDTQYF
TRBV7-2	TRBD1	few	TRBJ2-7	TGTGCCAGCAGCTATGCGACAGGGTGGTACGAGCAGTACTTC	CASSYATGWYEQYF
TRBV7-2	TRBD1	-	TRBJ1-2	TGTGCCAGCAGCTTACCGGGACAGGGCTACACCTTC	CASSLPGQGYTF
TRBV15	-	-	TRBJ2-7	TGTGCCACCAGCAGAGAATCGCGAAGATACGAGCAGTACTTC	CATSRESRRYEQYF
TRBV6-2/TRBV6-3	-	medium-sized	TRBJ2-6	TGTGCCAGCAGTTACAACTCTGGGGCCAACGTCCTGACTTTC	CASSYNSGANVLTF
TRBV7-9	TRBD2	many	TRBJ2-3	TGTGCCAGCAGCCTCTACGTGGGAGGGCCCGCAGATACGCAGTATTTT	CASSLYVGGPADTQYF
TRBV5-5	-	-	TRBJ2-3	TGTGCCAGCAGCTTCGGCAGGGCTCCAGATACGCAGTATTTT	CASSFGRAPDTQYF
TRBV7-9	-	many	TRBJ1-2	TGTGCCAGCAGCTTAAAAGGGGCAATCCTAAACTATGGCTACACCTTC	CASSLKGAILNYGYTF
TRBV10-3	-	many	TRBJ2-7	TGTGCCATCAGTGAGTCGAAAGGGCAGGATAGCGAGCAGTACTTC	CAISESKGQDSEQYF
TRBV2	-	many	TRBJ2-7	TGTGCCAGCAGCGCTCTCGGGGGCGCGGGTGAGCAGTACTTC	CASSALGGAGEQYF
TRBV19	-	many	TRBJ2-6	TGTGCCAGTAAAGGGGTAATCTCTGGGGCCAACGTCCTGACTTTC	CASKGVISGANVLTF
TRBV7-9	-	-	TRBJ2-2	TGTGCCAGCAGCTCCTCACTTAACACCGGGGAGCTGTTTTTT	CASSSSLNTGELFF
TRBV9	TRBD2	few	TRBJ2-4	TGTGCCAGCAGCCCCGGGGGGGAGGCCGAAAACATTCAGTACTTC	CASSPGGEAENIQYF
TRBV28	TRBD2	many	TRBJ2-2	TGTGCCAGCAGTGTTATAGCGGGAGGGCCAAACACCGGGGAGCTGTTTTTT	CASSVIAGGPNTGELFF